The present T cell receptor beta chain was sequenced within a study of T cell clusters in autoimmune cytopenias. Study-wide results and caveats: TRB repertoire shifts in secondary cytopenia and chronic lymphocytic leukemia mostly reflected lymphoma, not autoimmunity.

TRB was amplified by touch-down multiplex PCR, primer pools A and B combined. TCRdb reprocessed the multiplex PCR reads, with one entry per CDR3 protein and no DNA. Its table lists around 7,000 distinct CDR3 sequences. The CDR3 length is 14 residues. CDR1 SQVTM and CDR2 ANQGSEA come from the germline V gene. TRB was amplified from 250 ng of peripheral blood genomic DNA per sample. This clonotype shows up as medium-sized by frequency. The antigen is not known. This sample was shared with a second study, whose subject was T cell repertoires in aging, cancer and after chemotherapy. As reported in that work: The repertoire data cannot show anything about immunological memory following chemotherapy.

The receptor comes from a human donor in good health. Sequencing was done on a sample of peripheral blood. This sequence joins TRBV29-1 and TRBJ2-7; the TCRdb call, TRBD1, lacks DNA for checking. This chain's CDR3 is CSVARSGGTYEQYF.